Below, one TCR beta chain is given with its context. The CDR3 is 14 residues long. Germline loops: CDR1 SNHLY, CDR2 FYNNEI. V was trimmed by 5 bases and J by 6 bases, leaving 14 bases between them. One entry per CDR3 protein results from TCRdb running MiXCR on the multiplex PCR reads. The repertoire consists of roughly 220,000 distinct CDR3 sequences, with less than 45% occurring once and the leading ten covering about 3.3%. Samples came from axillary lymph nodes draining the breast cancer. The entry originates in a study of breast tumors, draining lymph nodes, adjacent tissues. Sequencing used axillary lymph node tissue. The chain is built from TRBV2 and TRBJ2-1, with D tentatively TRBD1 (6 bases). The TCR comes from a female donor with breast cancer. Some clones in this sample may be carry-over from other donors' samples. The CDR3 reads CASSSRTVGNEQFF. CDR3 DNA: TGTGCCAGCAGTTCTAGGACAGTCGGCAATGAGCAGTTCTTC.